This T cell receptor (beta chain) was documented in a study of T cell responses to AZD1222 COVID-19 vaccine. Overall study context: Doses given second, at about 4 or about 12 weeks, were pooled. General study findings and limits: Clonal diversity was possibly underestimated, and white British individuals and females predominated among donors. Spike-specific TCR breadth and depth rose after two AZD1222 doses. Sampling captured repertoires only after the peak T cell response.

The protocol was immunoSEQ multiplex PCR, while the TCRdb copy is restricted to in-frame clones and leaves out a portion. The sample holds 68,000 or so clones, roughly 86% seen once. This clone was counted between two and nine times. Its antigen is not known. The V gene end was trimmed by 5 bases and the J gene end by 4 bases; junction bases not matched to a gene: 3. Germline CDR1 is SEHNR and CDR2 is FQNEAQ (reference sequence). The CDR3 covers 14 residues. Sample: peripheral blood, taken on day 0 of AZD1222 vaccination. V is TRBV7-9 and J is TRBJ2-5; 11 bases agree with TRBD1. The clonotype originates from an adult in good health. The CDR3 DNA reads TGTGCCAGCAGCAGGACAGGGGGCGTAGAGACCCAGTACTTC. Amino acid sequence: CASSRTGGVETQYF.